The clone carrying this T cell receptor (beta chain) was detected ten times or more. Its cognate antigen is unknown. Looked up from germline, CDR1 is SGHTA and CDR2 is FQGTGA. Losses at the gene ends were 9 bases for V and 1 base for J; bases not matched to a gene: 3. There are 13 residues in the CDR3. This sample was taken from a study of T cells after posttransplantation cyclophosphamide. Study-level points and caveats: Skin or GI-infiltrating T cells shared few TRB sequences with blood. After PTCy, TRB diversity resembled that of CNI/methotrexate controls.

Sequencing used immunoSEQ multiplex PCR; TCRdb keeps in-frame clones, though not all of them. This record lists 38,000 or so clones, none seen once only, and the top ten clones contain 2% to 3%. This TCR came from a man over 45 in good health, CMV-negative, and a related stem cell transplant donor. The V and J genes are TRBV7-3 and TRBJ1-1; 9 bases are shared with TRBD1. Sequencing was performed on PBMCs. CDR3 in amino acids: CASSGQGNTEAFF. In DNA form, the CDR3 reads TGTGCCAGTTCGGGACAGGGGAACACTGAAGCTTTCTTT.